This TCR beta chain is from a study of identical twins. Notes on the study in general: Out-of-frame TCR alpha sharing in monozygotic twins exceeded recombination model predictions. Beta out-of-frame sequences showed weaker excess twin sharing.

Healthy Caucasians were all of the donors. This clonotype has a count of ten or more. The antigen remains unidentified. Template switching (which added a universal primer site) was used, and cDNA carried unique molecular identifiers. TCRdb reprocessed the 5' RACE reads with MiXCR, giving one entry per CDR3 protein. The profile shows roughly 700,000 distinct CDR3 sequences, around 8.6% of them singletons. This sample was also put to use in a study of yellow fever vaccine responses in identical twins.

The clonotype originates from a woman under 30 in good health. Sequencing was done on a sample of PBMCs.

DNA of the CDR3: TGTGCCAGCAGCCAAGATTCACGGCTAGAGACCCAGTACTTC. Its protein product is CASSQDSRLETQYF. The chain couples TRBV4-2 to TRBJ2-5; the D is unclear. Germline V lookup: CDR1 LGHNA, CDR2 YNFKEQ. The CDR3 is 14 amino acids. Trimming pared 0 bases from V and 4 bases from J, leaving 9 bases between.